This T cell receptor (beta chain) was captured in a study of blood T cell repertoires in COVID-19. Study overall: Samples of COVID-19 (acute and convalescent) were obtained from the United States, Italy and Spain.

Using immunoSEQ multiplex PCR, the repertoire was profiled, and TCRdb retains in-frame clones only, with some absent. The data hold more than 120,000 clones, with approximately 88% observed a single time. The CDR3 spans 14 residues. Sequencing was performed on peripheral blood. This TCR came from a human donor in a cohort sampled during active COVID-19. This chain joins TRBV21-1 and TRBJ1-5; TRBD1 was called by the table and not checked on the DNA. TRBV21-1 is a documented pseudogene. Here the CDR3 reads CASSKEQGNQPQHF. CDR3 DNA sequence: TGTGCCAGCAGCAAAGAGCAGGGTAATCAGCCCCAGCATTTT.